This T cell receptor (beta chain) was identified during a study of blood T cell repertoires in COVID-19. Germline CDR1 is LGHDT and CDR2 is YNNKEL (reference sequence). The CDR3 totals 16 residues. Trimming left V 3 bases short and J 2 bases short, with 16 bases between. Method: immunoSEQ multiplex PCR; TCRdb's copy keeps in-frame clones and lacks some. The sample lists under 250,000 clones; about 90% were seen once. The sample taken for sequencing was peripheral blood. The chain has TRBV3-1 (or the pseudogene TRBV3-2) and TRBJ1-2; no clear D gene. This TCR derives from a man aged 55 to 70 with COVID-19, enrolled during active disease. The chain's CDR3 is CASSQLGSPRNYGYTF. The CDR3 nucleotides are TGTGCCAGCAGCCAGCTCGGGAGCCCGAGAAACTATGGCTACACCTTC.